The present entry profiles one T cell receptor beta chain with its context. The length of the CDR3 is 15 residues. Germline values: CDR1 SGHRS, CDR2 YFSETQ. The ends lost 1 base at V and 5 bases at J; junction bases unmatched: 1. The data belong to a study of memory CD4+ T cells and cytomegalovirus serostatus. TCRdb's table, derived via immunoSEQ multiplex PCR, lists solely in-frame clones and lacks some. This sample yields some 67,000 clones, of which 70% to 80% are seen a single time; roughly 4.4% belongs to the top ten. Single viable CD3+CD4+CD8-CD45RO+ cells were sorted as the memory CD4+ T cells.

Sample: memory CD4+ T cells from blood. The source is an adult in good health and CMV-seropositive. This sequence joins TRBV5-1 and TRBJ2-1; 12 positions agree with TRBD2. CDR3 bases: TGCGCCAGCAGCTTGACTAGCGGGGGGAACAATGAGCAGTTCTTC. Amino acids: CASSLTSGGNNEQFF.